This T cell receptor beta chain was profiled in a study of blood T cell repertoires in COVID-19. Study context: COVID-19 samples from acute and convalescent phases originated in the United States, Italy and Spain. PBMCs, B-cell-depleted T cells, or T cells were the source of the cDNA or gDNA that made up the material.

The trim removed 0 bases at V and 5 bases at J, leaving 6 bases unmatched. CDR1 and CDR2 (germline): LGHNA, YNFKEQ. The CDR3 has 15 residues. Authors' data handling: Reference gene primer amplification yielded estimated nucleated cell counts. Measured with immunoSEQ multiplex PCR; TCRdb has only the in-frame clones, and not every one. Clonal size and the V and J genes are those of that table, whereas D and trimming came from the DNA. Of 55,000 to 75,000 clones in the sample, 85% to 90% were seen once. The clonotype originates from a man aged 50 to 60 with acute or convalescent COVID-19. V gene TRBV4-2 combines with J gene TRBJ1-2; 7 nucleotides match TRBD1. What was sequenced was peripheral blood. CDR3: CASSQDQGGAYGYTF. The CDR3 DNA is TGTGCCAGCAGCCAAGATCAAGGGGGCGCATATGGCTACACCTTC.